Listed below are T cell receptor beta chains from one sample, sequenced in a study of T cell responses to AZD1222 COVID-19 vaccine. TCRdb keeps only in-frame clones here, not all; method: immunoSEQ multiplex PCR. The sample yields roughly 150,000 clones, 85% to 95% seen once. This sample comprised peripheral blood, obtained 28 days after the second AZD1222 dose. Source of these receptors: an adult who received the AZD1222 COVID-19 vaccine. Both conserved end residues are part of each CDR3.

>TRBV21-1|TRBJ2-1
CASSKPGLAGGPMNNEQFF
>TRBV20-1|TRBJ2-2
CSASTSSGGLRGGELFF
>TRBV7-8|TRBJ1-1
CASSPPPGQGAEAFF
>TRBV6-6|TRBJ2-1
CASSSGTSGYNEQFF
>TRBV19|TRBJ1-1
CASSGEARNTEAFF
>TRBV30|TRBJ1-2
CAWTVPDRDGYGYTF
>TRBV19|TRBJ2-3
CASSTPPEGKVGVTDTQYF
>TRBV27|TRBJ2-4
CASSPRAPGQGDIQYF
>TRBV6-2/TRBV6-3|TRBJ1-1
CASSTDIRDTEAFF
>TRBV3-1/TRBV3-2|TRBJ2-1
CASSRLAGEQFF
>TRBV5-4|TRBJ1-3
CASAAGTASGNTIYF
>TRBV18|TRBJ1-3
CASSPEGQGSGNTIYF
>TRBV19|TRBJ2-3
CASGTSRSTDTQYF
>TRBV18|TRBJ2-7
CASSPGGGPGLASNRAYEQYF
>TRBV5-5|TRBJ2-5
CASSLVGALGQETQYF
>TRBV6-5|TRBJ2-3
CASSLTPGPDTQYF
>TRBV9|TRBJ1-4
CASSGRDRDEKLFF
>TRBV25-1|TRBJ1-1
CASSELGINSRGEAFF
>TRBV19|TRBJ1-6
CASNSRGASPLHF
>TRBV7-9|TRBJ2-3
CASSLLGRSTDTQYF
>TRBV7-9|TRBJ2-6
CASSFSRGKGANVLTF
>TRBV7-2|TRBJ1-5
CASSLGGSLRGQPQHF